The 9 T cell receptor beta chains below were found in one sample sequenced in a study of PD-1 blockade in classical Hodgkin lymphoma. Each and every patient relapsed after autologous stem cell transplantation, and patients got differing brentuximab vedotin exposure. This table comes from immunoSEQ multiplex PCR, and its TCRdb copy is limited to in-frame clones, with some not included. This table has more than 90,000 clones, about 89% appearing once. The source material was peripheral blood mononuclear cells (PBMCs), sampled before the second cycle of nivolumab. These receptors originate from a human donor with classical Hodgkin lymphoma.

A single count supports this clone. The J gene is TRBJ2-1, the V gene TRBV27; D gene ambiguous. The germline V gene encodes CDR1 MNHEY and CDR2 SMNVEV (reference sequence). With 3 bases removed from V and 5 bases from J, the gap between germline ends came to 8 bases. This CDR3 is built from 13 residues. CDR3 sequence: CASSFFGNNEQFF. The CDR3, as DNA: TGTGCCAGCAGTTTTTTTGGTAACAATGAGCAGTTCTTC.

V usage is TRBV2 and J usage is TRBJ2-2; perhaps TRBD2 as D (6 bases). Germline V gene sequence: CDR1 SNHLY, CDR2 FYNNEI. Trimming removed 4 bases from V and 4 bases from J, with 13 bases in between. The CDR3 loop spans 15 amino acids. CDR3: CASSVTGTLTGELFF. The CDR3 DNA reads TGTGCCAGCAGTGTAACCGGGACTCTCACCGGGGAGCTGTTTTTT.

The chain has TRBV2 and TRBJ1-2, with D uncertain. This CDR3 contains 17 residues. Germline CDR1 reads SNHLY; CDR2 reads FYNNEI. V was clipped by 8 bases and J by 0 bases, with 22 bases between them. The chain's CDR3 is CASGVGPSTLANYGYTF. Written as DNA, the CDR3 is TGTGCCAGCGGCGTCGGCCCTTCAACCTTAGCTAACTATGGCTACACCTTC.

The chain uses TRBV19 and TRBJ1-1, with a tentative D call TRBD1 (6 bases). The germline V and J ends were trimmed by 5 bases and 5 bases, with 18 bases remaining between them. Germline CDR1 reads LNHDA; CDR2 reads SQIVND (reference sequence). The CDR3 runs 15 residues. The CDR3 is CASSLRQEGITEAFF. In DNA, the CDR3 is TGTGCCAGTAGTCTTAGACAGGAAGGCATTACTGAAGCTTTCTTT.

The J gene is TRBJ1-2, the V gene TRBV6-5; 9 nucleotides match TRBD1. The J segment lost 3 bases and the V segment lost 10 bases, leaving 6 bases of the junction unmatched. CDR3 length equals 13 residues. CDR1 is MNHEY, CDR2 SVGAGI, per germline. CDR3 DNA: TGTGCCACGACAAGGGACAGGGACTATGGCTACACCTTC. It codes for CATTRDRDYGYTF.

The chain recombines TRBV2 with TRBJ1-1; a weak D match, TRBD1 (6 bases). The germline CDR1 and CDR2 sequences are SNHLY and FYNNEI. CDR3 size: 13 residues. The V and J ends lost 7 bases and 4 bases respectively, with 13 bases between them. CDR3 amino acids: CASIGGAGTEAFF. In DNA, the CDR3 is TGTGCCAGCATTGGGGGGGCGGGCACTGAAGCTTTCTTT. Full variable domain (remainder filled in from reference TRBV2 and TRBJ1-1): EPEVTQTPSHQVTQMGQEVILRCVPISNHLYFYWYRQILGQKVEFLVSFYNNEISEKSEIFDDQFSVERPDGSNFTLKIRSTKLEDSAMYFCASIGGAGTEAFFGQGTRLTVV.

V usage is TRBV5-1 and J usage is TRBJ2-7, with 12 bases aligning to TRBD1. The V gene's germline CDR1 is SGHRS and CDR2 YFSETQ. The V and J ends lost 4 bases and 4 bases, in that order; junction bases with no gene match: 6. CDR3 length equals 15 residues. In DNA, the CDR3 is TGCGCCAGCAGCAAAGGGACAGGGGGCGCGTACGAGCAGTACTTC. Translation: CASSKGTGGAYEQYF.

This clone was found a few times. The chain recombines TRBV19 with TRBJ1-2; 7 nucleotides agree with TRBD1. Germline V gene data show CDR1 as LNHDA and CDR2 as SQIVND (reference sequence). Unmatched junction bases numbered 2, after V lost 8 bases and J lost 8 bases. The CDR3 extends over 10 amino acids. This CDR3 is CASGGQGYTF. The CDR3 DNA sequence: TGTGCCAGTGGGGGACAGGGCTACACCTTC.

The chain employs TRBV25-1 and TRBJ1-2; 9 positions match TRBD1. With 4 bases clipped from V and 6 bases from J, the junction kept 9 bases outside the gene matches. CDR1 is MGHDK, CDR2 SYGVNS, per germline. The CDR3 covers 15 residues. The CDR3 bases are TGTGCCAGCAGTGCCCCGGGACAGGGAGCCAATGGCTACACCTTC. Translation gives CASSAPGQGANGYTF.